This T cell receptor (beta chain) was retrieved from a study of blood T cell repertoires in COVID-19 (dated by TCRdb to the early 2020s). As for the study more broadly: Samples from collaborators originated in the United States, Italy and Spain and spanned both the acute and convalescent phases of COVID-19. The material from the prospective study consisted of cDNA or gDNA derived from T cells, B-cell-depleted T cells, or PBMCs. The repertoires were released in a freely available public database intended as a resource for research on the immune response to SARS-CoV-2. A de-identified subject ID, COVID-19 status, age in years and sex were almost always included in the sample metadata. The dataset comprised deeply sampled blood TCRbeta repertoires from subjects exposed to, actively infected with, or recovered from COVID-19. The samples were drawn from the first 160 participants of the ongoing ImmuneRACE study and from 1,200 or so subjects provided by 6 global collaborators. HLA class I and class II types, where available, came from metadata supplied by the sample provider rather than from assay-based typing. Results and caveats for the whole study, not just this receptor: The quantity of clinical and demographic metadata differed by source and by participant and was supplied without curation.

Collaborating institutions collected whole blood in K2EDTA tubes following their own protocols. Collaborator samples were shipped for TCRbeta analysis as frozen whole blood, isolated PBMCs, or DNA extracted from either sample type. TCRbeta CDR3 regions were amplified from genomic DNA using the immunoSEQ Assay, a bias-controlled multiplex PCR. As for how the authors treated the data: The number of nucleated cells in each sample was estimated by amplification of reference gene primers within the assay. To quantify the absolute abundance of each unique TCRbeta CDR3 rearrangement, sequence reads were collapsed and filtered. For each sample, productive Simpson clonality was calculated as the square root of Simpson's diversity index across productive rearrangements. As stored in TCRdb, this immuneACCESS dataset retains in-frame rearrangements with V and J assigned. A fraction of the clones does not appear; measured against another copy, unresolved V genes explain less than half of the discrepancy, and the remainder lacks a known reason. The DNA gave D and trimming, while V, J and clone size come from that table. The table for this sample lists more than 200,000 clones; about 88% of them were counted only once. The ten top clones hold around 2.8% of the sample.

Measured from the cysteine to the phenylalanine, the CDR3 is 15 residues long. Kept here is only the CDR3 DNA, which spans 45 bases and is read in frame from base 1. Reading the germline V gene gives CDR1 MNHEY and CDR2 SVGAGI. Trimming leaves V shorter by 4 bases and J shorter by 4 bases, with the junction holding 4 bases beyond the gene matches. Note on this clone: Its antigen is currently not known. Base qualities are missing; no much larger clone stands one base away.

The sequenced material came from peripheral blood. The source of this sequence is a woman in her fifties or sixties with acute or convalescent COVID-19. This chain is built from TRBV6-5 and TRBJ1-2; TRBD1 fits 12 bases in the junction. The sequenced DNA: TGTGCCAGCAGTTCCGGGACAGGGGGCCCCTATGGCTACACCTTC. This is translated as CASSSGTGGPYGYTF.